One sample yielded the 17 T cell receptor beta chains listed below, sequenced in a study of neurological immune-mediated disorders (dated by TCRdb to about 2019). Receptor libraries were prepared by 5' RACE. Sequencer: Illumina HiSeq 2500. TCRdb trimmed the raw reads at Q25, called clones with MiXCR and kept productive beta chains. Each entry merges the rows of one CDR3 protein and shows their most common DNA and genes. Recorded for this sample are about 40,000 distinct CDR3 sequences; roughly 13% of them occurred a single time. Jointly, the top ten make up roughly 30% of the sample. Sequencing used PBMCs. These receptors were taken from a woman in her forties or fifties with HTLV-1-associated myelopathy (HAM/TSP).

This clonotype appeared many times. V gene TRBV4-2 combines with J gene TRBJ1-1; a weak D match, TRBD1 (5 bases). The ends were cut back, 0 bases at V and 0 bases at J, with 11 bases in the middle. The CDR3 covers 16 residues. CDR1 is LGHNA and CDR2 is YNFKEQ in the germline V gene. Here the CDR3 reads CASSQDLEGMNTEAFF. CDR3 sequence (DNA): TGTGCCAGCAGCCAAGATCTGGAGGGGATGAACACTGAAGCTTTCTTT.

The table lists this clonotype with many counts. V gene TRBV5-1 combines with J gene TRBJ1-1; D is uncertain. The CDR3 runs 15 residues. Between the trimmed V and J ends, which lost 4 bases and 1 base, there was a span of 14 bases. Looked up from germline, CDR1 is SGHRS and CDR2 is YFSETQ. CDR3 in amino acids: CASSALDGENTEAFF. DNA of the CDR3: TGCGCCAGCAGCGCCCTGGACGGGGAGAACACTGAAGCTTTCTTT.

Notes on this clonotype: This may be a read error: a much more frequent sequence differs by one nucleotide. This is likely a read error, given that the CDR3 carries no conserved phenylalanine or tryptophan at its end. The CDR3 DNA sequence: TGTGCCAGCAGTTCTGGACGGAACCCCTACAATGAGCAGTTCATC. The encoded protein is CASSSGRNPYNEQFI. The rearrangement joins TRBV6-2 or TRBV6-3 to TRBJ2-1; D remains ambiguous. The V and J ends lost 4 bases and 2 bases respectively, with 12 bases between them. Germline values: CDR1 MNHEY, CDR2 SVGEGT. The CDR3 covers 15 residues.

This clonotype was seen ten or more times. The genes are TRBV28 and TRBJ1-6; no clear D. The germline CDR1 and CDR2 sequences are MDHEN and SYDVKM. The CDR3 has 13 residues. Trimming took off 1 base at V and 13 bases at J, with 11 bases between the two ends. The DNA for the CDR3 is TGTGCCAGCAGTTTATTAGGCGGGAATCCCCTCCACTTT. It encodes CASSLLGGNPLHF.

There are many counts of this clonotype. The chain links TRBV5-1 to TRBJ1-2; weak D call: TRBD1 (5 bases). The V end was cut by 4 bases, the J end by 8 bases, with 24 bases between. There are 16 residues in the CDR3. CDR1 and CDR2 (germline): SGHRS, YFSETQ. CDR3: CASSGGLLFAGRGYTF. Here the CDR3 DNA reads TGCGCCAGCAGCGGGGGACTTCTTTTCGCGGGGAGAGGCTACACCTTC.

This clonotype was counted at least ten times. The rearrangement uses TRBV29-1 and TRBJ1-2; D not certain. Per the germline V gene, CDR1 is SQVTM and CDR2 is ANQGSEA. The V and J ends lost 4 bases and 8 bases respectively, with 14 bases between them. This CDR3 has 12 residues. CDR3 in amino acids: CSVAPVTGGYTF. The CDR3 DNA is TGCAGCGTTGCCCCCGTCACTGGAGGCTACACCTTC.

About this clonotype itself: At one of its ends the junction is not consistent with the germline gene, which may arise from a read error. The chain is built from TRBV7-7 and TRBJ2-3; TRBD2 agrees at 8 bases. The germline gives CDR1 SSHAT, CDR2 FNYEAQ (reference sequence). The CDR3 runs 15 residues. The CDR3 region is CASSLGAGVSDTQYF. CDR3 nucleotide sequence: TGTGCTAGCAGCTTAGGAGCGGGGGTATCGGATACGCAGTATTTT.

This clonotype came up many times. The chain uses TRBV5-1 and TRBJ2-7, with 7 bases identical to TRBD2. In germline, CDR1 is SGHRS, CDR2 YFSETQ. The CDR3 is made up of 14 amino acids. The junction had 4 bases not matched to a gene; V was cut back by 2 bases and J by 2 bases. For the CDR3, the DNA is TGCGCCAGCAGCTTAAACGCGGGGGCCTACGAGCAGTACTTC. Translation: CASSLNAGAYEQYF.

This clonotype was found many times. The chain couples TRBV6-1 to TRBJ1-5; TRBD1 agrees at 8 bases. V lost 8 bases, J lost 4 bases, and 16 bases stayed unmatched. CDR1 MNHNS and CDR2 SASEGT come from the germline V gene. This CDR3 comprises 17 residues. CDR3 sequence: CASQEFSGTGLNQPQHF. The CDR3, as DNA: TGTGCCAGCCAAGAGTTCTCCGGGACAGGTCTTAATCAGCCCCAGCATTTT.

At least ten counts were recorded for this clonotype. The chain employs TRBV6-2 or TRBV6-3 and TRBJ2-7; no clear D. This CDR3 has 11 amino acids. Trimming left V 6 bases short and J 4 bases short, with 7 bases between. Germline-derived CDR1 and CDR2 are MNHEY and SVGEGT. CDR3 bases: TGTGCCAGCAGGTGGGAATACGAGCAGTACTTC. As protein: CASRWEYEQYF.

This clonotype was counted at least ten times. V usage is TRBV7-2 and J usage is TRBJ2-1; 11 positions agree with TRBD2. The germline CDR1 and CDR2 sequences are SGHTA and FQGNSA. Trimming removed 5 bases from V and 0 bases from J; junction bases left unmatched: 12. CDR3 length: 19 residues. The CDR3 nucleotides read TGTGCCAGCAGCGGCTCGGGACTAGCGGCATTCGGCTCCTACAATGAGCAGTTCTTC. Translating it yields CASSGSGLAAFGSYNEQFF.

This clonotype was detected many times. The chain recombines TRBV6-6 with TRBJ2-3; no clear D. The CDR3 is 14 amino acids. Per germline, CDR1 MNHNY and CDR2 SVGAGI (reference sequence). V gave up 2 bases and J gave up 0 bases, with 6 bases separating them. CDR3 bases: TGTGCCAGCAGTTACGGGGATAGCACAGATACGCAGTATTTT. This translates into CASSYGDSTDTQYF.

This clonotype has at least ten counts. The gene calls are TRBV7-6 and TRBJ2-7; 8 nucleotides match TRBD1. Germline trimming cut 1 base from V and 3 bases from J; bases unmatched to any gene: 2. This CDR3 is 14 amino acids long. Germline-derived CDR1 and CDR2 are SGHVS and FNYEAQ. The CDR3 reads CASSLDRGYYEQYV. DNA of the CDR3: TGTGCCAGCAGCTTAGACAGGGGGTACTACGAGCAGTACGTC.

Many counts were recorded for this clonotype. This chain joins TRBV12-3 or TRBV12-4 and TRBJ1-2; no clear D. V was shortened by 3 bases and J by 2 bases, with 7 bases between the two germline ends. There are 13 residues in the CDR3. Written as DNA, the CDR3 is TGTGCCAGCAGTTTCTTGGGGAACTATGGCTACACCTTC. This translates into CASSFLGNYGYTF.

In this sample, this clonotype turned up many times. V usage is TRBV10-3 and J usage is TRBJ2-6, with D perhaps TRBD1 or TRBD2 (5 bases each). The CDR3 is 14 amino acids. Germline V gene lookup returns CDR1 ENHRY and CDR2 SYGVKD. Deletions cut 11 bases from V and 1 base from J, with 12 bases between. CDR3 in DNA: TGTGCCTCGGGACCAGGATCTGGGGCCAACGTCCTGACTTTC. The encoded protein is CASGPGSGANVLTF.

There are many counts of this clonotype. The chain has TRBV20-1 and TRBJ1-2; the match to TRBD1 covers 7 bases. V shed 0 bases and J 9 bases; nucleotides not matched to a gene: 10. Germline CDR1 and CDR2: DFQATT and SNEGSKA (reference sequence). CDR3 length: 14 residues. The CDR3 reads CSARDTTGARSYTF. CDR3 in DNA: TGCAGTGCTAGAGATACAACAGGGGCTAGGAGCTACACCTTC.

In its sample, this clonotype was seen many times. The chain combines TRBV15 with TRBJ1-2, with TRBD1 as a possible D gene (5 bases). CDR3 length: 15 residues. Germline V gene lookup returns CDR1 LNHNV and CDR2 YYDKDF (reference sequence). Trimming stripped 3 bases from V and 8 bases from J, with 19 bases between. CDR3: CATSSSVSQGEGYTF. The CDR3 DNA is TGTGCCACCAGCAGTTCCGTATCCCAAGGGGAGGGCTACACCTTC.